This T cell receptor (beta chain) was retrieved from a study of blood T cells in healthy people across ages. Findings and caveats of the study: A strong correlation was seen between TCR beta diversity and naive T cell percentage.

Per the germline V gene, CDR1 is SQVTM and CDR2 is ANQGSEA. The V end was cut by 3 bases, the J end by 0 bases, with 13 bases between. The CDR3 has 15 residues. With a J-beta primer mix and a sample-barcoded 5' primer, a second PCR ran about 6 to 11 cycles. A minimum of 2.5 million CDR3-containing paired-end reads was obtained for each sample. TCRdb ran MiXCR on the 5' RACE reads and lists one entry per CDR3 protein. Here the sample spans over 500,000 distinct CDR3 sequences, 40% to 65% being singletons. Points on this clonotype: Its specificity is not known. This could be a read error, since a much larger clone is one nucleotide away.

V and J are TRBV29-1 and TRBJ2-3; D is possibly TRBD2 (6 bases). The TCR originated in a woman of 80 years or more in good health. The sample consisted of blood. CDR3 region: CSVDLAGGSTDTQYF. CDR3 nucleotides: TGCAGCGTTGATCTTGCCGGGGGAAGCACAGATACGCAGTATTTT.